The clone carrying this T cell receptor (beta chain) was seen ten or more times. A much larger clone differs from this one at a single base, so this may be a read error. These data originate in a study of T-cell memory formation after mild COVID-19. In the study overall: Largely, the TCR clusters proved donor specific.

With constant-segment primers, 5'RACE yielded cDNA libraries of TCR alpha and TCR beta that carried sample barcodes and UMIs. From the 5' RACE reads, TCRdb called clonotypes with MiXCR, one entry per CDR3 protein. Among around 300,000 distinct CDR3 sequences listed, about 13% were seen once. CDR3 length: 12 amino acids. The V end was cut by 3 bases, the J end by 5 bases, with 5 bases between. The V gene is TRBV12-3 or TRBV12-4, the J gene TRBJ2-1; D gene ambiguous. Sequencing was performed on PBMCs or a T cell subset sorted from them (not recorded which). This sequence was found in a man between 18 and 29 years old who had mild COVID-19 (a few samples of this study predate the infection). Cell type and time point are not known. The CDR3 sequence: CASSFGNNEQFF. CDR3 nucleotides: TGTGCCAGCAGTTTTGGTAACAATGAGCAGTTCTTC.